This T cell receptor (beta chain) was captured in a study of shared clonotypes between healthy human individuals. This CDR3 contains 15 residues. V was cut by 1 base and J by 1 base, with 8 bases left in between. CDR1 LNHNV and CDR2 YYDKDF come from the germline V gene (reference sequence). From CD4+ cells came CD45RA+ naive and CD45RA-negative memory subsets. Sequencing was at deep level. When replicate PCRs were run on sorted subsets, they used about 220 ng DNA, about 30,000 T cell genomes. Libraries were prepared by immunoSEQ multiplex PCR; TCRdb keeps only in-frame clonotypes and omits some of them. The sample shows around 1.4 million clones, roughly 98.5% of them seen only once.

The J gene is TRBJ1-3, the V gene TRBV15, with D possibly TRBD1 on 5 matching bases. Input material: naive CD4+ T cells sorted from blood. Documented subset: CD45RA+ positively selected. The sequence was collected from a man aged 25 to 45 in good health. As DNA, the CDR3 is TGTGCCACCAGCAGAGTGGCAGGGTCTGGAAACACCATATATTTT. Translated: CATSRVAGSGNTIYF.